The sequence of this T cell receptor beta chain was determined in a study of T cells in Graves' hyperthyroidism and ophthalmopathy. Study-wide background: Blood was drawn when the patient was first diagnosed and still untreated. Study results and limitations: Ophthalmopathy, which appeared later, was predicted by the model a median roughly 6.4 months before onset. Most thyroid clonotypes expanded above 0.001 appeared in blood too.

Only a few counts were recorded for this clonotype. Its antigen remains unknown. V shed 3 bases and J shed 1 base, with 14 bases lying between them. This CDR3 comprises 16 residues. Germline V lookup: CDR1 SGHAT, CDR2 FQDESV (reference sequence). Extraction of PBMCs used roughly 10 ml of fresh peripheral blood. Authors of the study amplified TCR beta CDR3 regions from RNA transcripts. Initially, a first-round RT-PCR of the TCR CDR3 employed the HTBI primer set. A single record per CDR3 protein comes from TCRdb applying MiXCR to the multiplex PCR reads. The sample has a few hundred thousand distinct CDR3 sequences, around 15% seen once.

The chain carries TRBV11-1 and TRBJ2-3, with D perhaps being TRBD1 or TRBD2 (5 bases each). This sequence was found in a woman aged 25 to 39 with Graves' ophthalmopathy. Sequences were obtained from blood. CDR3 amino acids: CASSLVGAGGTDTQYF. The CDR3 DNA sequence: TGTGCCAGCAGCTTGGTCGGGGCCGGGGGCACAGATACGCAGTATTTT.